A selection of T cell receptor beta chains follows, all from one sample in a study of vaccination and CD4 T cells after COVID-19. Via MiXCR, TCRdb re-called the PCR reads, giving one row per CDR3 protein. This table holds 20,000 to 25,000 distinct CDR3 sequences, approximately 56% found once. Their antigen targets remain unknown. Sequences were derived from CD4+ T cells from blood, cultured in vitro, sampled after SARS-CoV-2 vaccination. The receptor set was obtained from a human donor who received a COVID-19 vaccine. Both conserved end residues are part of each CDR3. The D gene is left open where the match is weak. Size is omitted from some rows. Given values are once, few, many or a class for expanded clones.

>TRBD2|TRBV19|TRBJ2-1|-
TGTGCCAGTACCGGGACTAGCGGGGGAGCCGGCTACAATGAGCAGTTCTTC
CASTGTSGGAGYNEQFF
>-|TRBV30|TRBJ2-5|few
TGTGCCTGGAGTGTACAAGGAGGGGGGGAGACCCAGTACTTC
CAWSVQGGGETQYF
>-|TRBV24-1|TRBJ2-3|-
TGTGCCACCAGTGAGGTAAACTCAGATACGCAGTATTTT
CATSEVNSDTQYF
>-|TRBV7-9|TRBJ2-1|-
TGTGCCAGCAGCTTATCTCGTATCCATGAGCAGTTCTTC
CASSLSRIHEQFF
>TRBD1|TRBV6-1|TRBJ1-5|few
TGTGCCAGCAGTGAAGCTGGGACAGGTTTGCAGCCCCAGCATTTT
CASSEAGTGLQPQHF
>-|TRBV12-3/TRBV12-4|TRBJ1-5|-
TGTGCCAGCAGTCTGCCACAGGGAGGGGGCAATCAGCCCCAGCATTTT
CASSLPQGGGNQPQHF
>-|TRBV6-1|TRBJ2-2|few
TGTGCCAGCAGTGGCGCCGCGAACACCGGGGAGCTGTTTTTT
CASSGAANTGELFF
>TRBD1|TRBV6-2/TRBV6-3|TRBJ2-7|-
TGTGCCAGCAGGTCGGGACAGGGGGCGGTACAGCAGTACTTC
CASRSGQGAVQQYF
>TRBD2|TRBV6-1|TRBJ2-5|few
TGTGCCAGCAGTGGACGGGAACCACGGGCGGGGGGGCGAGAGACCCAGTACTTC
CASSGREPRAGGRETQYF
>-|TRBV7-8|TRBJ1-5|-
TGTGCCAGCAGCTTAGAGTCCGGTAGCAATCAGCCCCAGCATTTT
CASSLESGSNQPQHF
>-|TRBV20-1|TRBJ1-6|-
TGCAGTGCTTCCATCCCCGGGGTAAATTCACCCCTCCACTTT
CSASIPGVNSPLHF
>TRBD2|TRBV6-1|TRBJ2-1|-
TGTGCCAGCAGTGAAACGGTGGCGGGGGGGAAGGATGAGCAGTTCTTC
CASSETVAGGKDEQFF
>TRBD1|TRBV19|TRBJ2-5|-
TGTGCCAGTAGTATAGCGGGACAGGGCGAGGAGACCCAGTACTTC
CASSIAGQGEETQYF
>-|TRBV12-3/TRBV12-4|TRBJ1-3|large
TGTGCCAGCCGAATAACGGGTTTTAGCGGAAACACCATATATTTT
CASRITGFSGNTIYF
>-|TRBV7-2|TRBJ2-7|few
TGTGCCAGCAGCTTAGGGTCATCCAGCGCCTACGAGCAGTACTTC
CASSLGSSSAYEQYF
>TRBD1|TRBV6-5|TRBJ1-6|-
TGTGCCAGCAGTTACTCAGGGGGCGCAAATAATTCACCCCTCCACTTT
CASSYSGGANNSPLHF
>-|TRBV27|TRBJ1-2|-
TGTGCCAGCAGTTATAGTATGAACTATGGCTACACCTTC
CASSYSMNYGYTF
>-|TRBV20-1|TRBJ1-4|-
TGCAGTGCCGCCCCGTCAGGTCTTAGGGAAAAACTGTTTTTT
CSAAPSGLREKLFF
>-|TRBV6-1|TRBJ1-6|few
TGTGCCAGCGTTGAGGGGGGCAGTTCCAATTCACCCCTCCACTTT
CASVEGGSSNSPLHF
>TRBD2|TRBV20-1|TRBJ2-7|-
TGCAGTGCTCCAAGACTAGCGGGGGACTCCTACGAGCAGTACTTC
CSAPRLAGDSYEQYF
>-|TRBV25-1|TRBJ2-1|-
TGTGCCAGCAGTGAAGTATCTAGCTCCTACAATGAGCAGTTCTTC
CASSEVSSSYNEQFF
>TRBD1|TRBV7-9|TRBJ1-2|few
TGTGCCAGCAGCCAGGACAGGGGCTATGGCTACACCTTC
CASSQDRGYGYTF
>-|TRBV7-3|TRBJ2-3|-
TGTGCCAGCACCCTATCTATTGGAGAGCGAGATGGAGATACGCAGTATTTT
CASTLSIGERDGDTQYF
>-|TRBV6-1|TRBJ1-1|-
TGTGCCTCAAAGGACACCATGAACACTGAAGCTTTCTTT
CASKDTMNTEAFF
>TRBD2|TRBV6-1|TRBJ2-5|-
TGTGCCAGCAGGACTAGCGGGGGGTACCAAGAGACCCAGTACTTC
CASRTSGGYQETQYF
>-|TRBV25-1|TRBJ1-1|-
TGTGCCAGCAGTGGGAGAGGGGGAGAAGCTTTCTTT
CASSGRGGEAFF
>-|TRBV2|TRBJ1-1|-
TGTGCCAGCAGTGAATTTGAGCGGGGAACTGAAGCTTTCTTT
CASSEFERGTEAFF
>-|TRBV10-3|TRBJ1-2|-
TGTGCCATCAGGGACAGAGCTAACTATGGCTACACCTTC
CAIRDRANYGYTF
>-|TRBV30|TRBJ2-3|once
TGTGCCTGGAGTTCCCCGGGGACCTCTAGCACAGATACGCAGTATTTT
CAWSSPGTSSTDTQYF
>TRBD1|TRBV24-1|TRBJ2-3|once
TGTGCCACCAGTGACCCAAACAGGGGTGGGACAGATACGCAGTATTTT
CATSDPNRGGTDTQYF
>TRBD1|TRBV10-1|TRBJ1-5|-
TGCGCCAGCAGTGTGGCTCTAGGGGACAGGGGGCGGAGACAGCCCCAGCATTTT
CASSVALGDRGRRQPQHF
>TRBD1|TRBV6-1|TRBJ1-1|-
TGTGCCAGCAGCGCAACACAGGGGGGGGACACTGAAGCTTTCTTT
CASSATQGGDTEAFF
>TRBD1|TRBV12-3/TRBV12-4|TRBJ1-5|-
TGTGCCAGCAAGAGAGGGGACAGCTTCCAGCATTTT
CASKRGDSFQHF
>-|TRBV11-2|TRBJ1-6|few
TGTGCCAGCAGCCCCCCAGGATTCACCCTCCACTTT
CASSPPGFTLHF
>TRBD2|TRBV10-1|TRBJ2-1|-
TGCGCCAGCAGTGAGTCGGCCATAGGACTAGCGGGGTATAATGAGCAGTTCTTC
CASSESAIGLAGYNEQFF
>TRBD1|TRBV20-1|TRBJ1-1|-
TGCAGTGCTATCAGGGGGGCCCCCCAGAACACTGAAGCTTTCTTT
CSAIRGAPQNTEAFF
>-|TRBV30|TRBJ1-6|few
TGTGCCTGGAGGTTAACCGGGACCTATTCACCCCTCCACTTT
CAWRLTGTYSPLHF
>TRBD2|TRBV7-2|TRBJ2-3|-
TGTGCCAGCAGCTCCAAGACTAGCGGGGGGCGGACAGATACGCAGTATTTT
CASSSKTSGGRTDTQYF
>TRBD1|TRBV6-2/TRBV6-3|TRBJ1-1|-
TGTGCCAGCAGAAGACAGGGCGGTAACACTGAAGCTTTCTTT
CASRRQGGNTEAFF
>-|TRBV19|TRBJ1-4|-
TGTGCCAGTAGCCCCGGGGGACTGCGAGAAAAACTGTTTTTT
CASSPGGLREKLFF
>-|TRBV27|TRBJ2-3|-
TGTGCCAGCAGTTTAAGGGGGTCGCCCACAGATACGCAGTATTTT
CASSLRGSPTDTQYF
>-|TRBV10-3|TRBJ2-3|-
TGTGCCATCAGACGCGACAGACCCACAGATACGCAGTATTTT
CAIRRDRPTDTQYF
>-|TRBV20-1|TRBJ1-2|few
TGCAGTGCTAGTGAGGGTGCCTATGGCTACACCTTC
CSASEGAYGYTF
>TRBD1|TRBV6-7|TRBJ1-6|-
TGTGCCAGCCGGCCTACGGGACAGCAGAGCTCCTATAATTCACCCCTCCACTTT
CASRPTGQQSSYNSPLHF
>-|TRBV12-3/TRBV12-4|TRBJ1-3|-
TGTGCCAGCAGTCTCGGACGGGCCAACACCATATATTTT
CASSLGRANTIYF
>TRBD1|TRBV10-3|TRBJ1-2|few
TGTGCCATCAGGGGGACAGGGGTTCCTGCGGACGGCTACACCTTC
CAIRGTGVPADGYTF